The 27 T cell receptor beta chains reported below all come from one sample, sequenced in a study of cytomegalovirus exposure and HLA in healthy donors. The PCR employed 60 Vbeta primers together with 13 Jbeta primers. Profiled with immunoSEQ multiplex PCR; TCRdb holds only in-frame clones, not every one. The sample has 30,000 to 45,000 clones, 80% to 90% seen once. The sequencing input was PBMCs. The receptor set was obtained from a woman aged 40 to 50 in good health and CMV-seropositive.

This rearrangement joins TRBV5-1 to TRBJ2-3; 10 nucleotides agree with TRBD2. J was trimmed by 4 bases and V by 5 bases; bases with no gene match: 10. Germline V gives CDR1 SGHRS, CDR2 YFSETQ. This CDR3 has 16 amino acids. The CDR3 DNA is TGCGCCAGCAGTCCTAATCTAGCGGGGGTCCCAGATACGCAGTATTTT. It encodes CASSPNLAGVPDTQYF.

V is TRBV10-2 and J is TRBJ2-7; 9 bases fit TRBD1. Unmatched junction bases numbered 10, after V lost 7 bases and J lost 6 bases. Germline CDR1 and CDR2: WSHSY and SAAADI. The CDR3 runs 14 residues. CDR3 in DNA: TGCGCCAGCACATTGAGCCGGGACAGGGTCGAGCAGTACTTC. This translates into CASTLSRDRVEQYF.

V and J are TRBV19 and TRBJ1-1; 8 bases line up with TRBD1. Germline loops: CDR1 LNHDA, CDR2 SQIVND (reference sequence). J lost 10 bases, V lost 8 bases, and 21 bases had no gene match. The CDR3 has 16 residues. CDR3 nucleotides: TGTGCCAGTCGACCTCCAGGACAGGGCCATCCCTCAGGAGCTTTCTTT. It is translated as CASRPPGQGHPSGAFF.

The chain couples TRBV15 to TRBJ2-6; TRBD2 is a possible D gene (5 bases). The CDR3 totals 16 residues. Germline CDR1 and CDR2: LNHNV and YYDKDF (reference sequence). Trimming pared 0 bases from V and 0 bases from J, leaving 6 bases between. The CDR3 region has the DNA TGTGCCACCAGCAGAGATCGGGACTCTGGGGCCAACGTCCTGACTTTC. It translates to CATSRDRDSGANVLTF.

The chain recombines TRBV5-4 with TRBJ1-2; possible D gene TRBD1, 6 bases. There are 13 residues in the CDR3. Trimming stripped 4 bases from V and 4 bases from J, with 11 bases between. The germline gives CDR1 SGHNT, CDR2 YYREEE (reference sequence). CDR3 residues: CASSQDSSYGYTF. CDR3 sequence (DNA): TGTGCCAGCAGCCAGGACAGTAGCTATGGCTACACCTTC.

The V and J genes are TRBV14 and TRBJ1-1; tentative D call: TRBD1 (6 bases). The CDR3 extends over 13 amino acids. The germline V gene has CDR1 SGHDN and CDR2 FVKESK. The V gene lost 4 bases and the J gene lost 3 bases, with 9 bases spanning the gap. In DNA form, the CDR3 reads TGTGCCAGCAGCCTACAGGGCCACACTGAAGCTTTCTTT. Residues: CASSLQGHTEAFF.

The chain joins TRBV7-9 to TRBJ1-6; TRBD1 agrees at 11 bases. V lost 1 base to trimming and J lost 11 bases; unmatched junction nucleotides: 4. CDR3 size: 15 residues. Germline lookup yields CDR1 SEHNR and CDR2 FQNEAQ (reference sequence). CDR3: CASSLEGTGGPPLHF. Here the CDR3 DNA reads TGTGCCAGCAGCTTAGAAGGGACAGGGGGGCCACCCCTCCACTTT.

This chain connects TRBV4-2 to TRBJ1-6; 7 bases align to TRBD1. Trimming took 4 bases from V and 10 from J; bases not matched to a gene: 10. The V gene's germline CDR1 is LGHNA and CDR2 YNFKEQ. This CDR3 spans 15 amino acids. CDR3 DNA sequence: TGTGCCAGCAGCCCCGGACAGGCCGATGGGTCACCCCTCCACTTT. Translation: CASSPGQADGSPLHF.

The CDR3 nucleotides are TGTGCCACCAGCACTAGACAGGGGGCTAGAAGCGATACGCAGTATTTT. Protein sequence: CATSTRQGARSDTQYF. This chain uses TRBV15 with TRBJ2-3, with 10 bases that match TRBD1. Germline assignment: CDR1 LNHNV and CDR2 YYDKDF (reference sequence). V was clipped by 4 bases and J by 6 bases; unmatched bases: 10. This CDR3 is built from 16 residues.

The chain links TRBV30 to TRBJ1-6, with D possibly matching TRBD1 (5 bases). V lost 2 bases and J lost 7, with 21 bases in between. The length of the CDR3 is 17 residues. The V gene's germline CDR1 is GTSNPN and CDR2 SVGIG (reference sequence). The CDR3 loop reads CAWSLGGASRLNSPLHF. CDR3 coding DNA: TGTGCCTGGAGTCTGGGGGGTGCCTCCCGATTGAATTCACCCCTCCACTTT. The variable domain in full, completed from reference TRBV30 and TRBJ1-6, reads SQTIHQWPATLVQPVGSPLSLECTVEGTSNPNLYWYRQAAGRGLQLLFYSVGIGQISSEVPQNLSASRPQDRQFILSSKKLLLSDSGFYLCAWSLGGASRLNSPLHFGNGTRLTVT.

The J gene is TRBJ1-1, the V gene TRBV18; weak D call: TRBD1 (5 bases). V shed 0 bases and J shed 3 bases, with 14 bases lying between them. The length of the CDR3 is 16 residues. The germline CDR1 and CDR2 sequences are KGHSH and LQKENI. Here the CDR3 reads CASSPPGGGRHTEAFF. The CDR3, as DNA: TGTGCCAGCTCACCACCGGGTGGGGGGAGGCACACTGAAGCTTTCTTT.

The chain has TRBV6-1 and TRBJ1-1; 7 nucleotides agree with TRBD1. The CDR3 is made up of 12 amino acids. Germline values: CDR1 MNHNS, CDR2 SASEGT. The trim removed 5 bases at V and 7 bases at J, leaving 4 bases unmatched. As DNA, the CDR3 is TGTGCCAGCAGTCGACAGGGTGGTGAAGCTTTCTTT. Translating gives CASSRQGGEAFF.

This CDR3 reads CASSETSRGTETQYF. The CDR3 DNA reads TGTGCCAGCAGTGAAACCTCCAGGGGGACGGAGACCCAGTACTTC. The chain couples TRBV6-1 to TRBJ2-5, with 7 bases that match TRBD1. The CDR3 extends over 15 amino acids. The trim removed 2 bases at V and 5 bases at J, leaving 8 bases unmatched. Germline CDR1 MNHNS, CDR2 SASEGT.

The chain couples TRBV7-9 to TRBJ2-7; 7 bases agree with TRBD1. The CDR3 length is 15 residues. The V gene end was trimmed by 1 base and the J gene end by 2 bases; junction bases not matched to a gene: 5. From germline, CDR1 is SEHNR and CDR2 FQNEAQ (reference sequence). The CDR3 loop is CASSLGQGVAYEQYF. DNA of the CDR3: TGTGCCAGCAGCTTAGGGCAGGGGGTGGCCTACGAGCAGTACTTC.

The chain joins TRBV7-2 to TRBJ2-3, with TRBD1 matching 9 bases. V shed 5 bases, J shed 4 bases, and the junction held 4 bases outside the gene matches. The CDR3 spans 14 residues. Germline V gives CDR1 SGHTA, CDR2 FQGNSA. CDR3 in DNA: TGTGCCAGCAGCCCAGGGACAGGGCCAGATACGCAGTATTTT. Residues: CASSPGTGPDTQYF.

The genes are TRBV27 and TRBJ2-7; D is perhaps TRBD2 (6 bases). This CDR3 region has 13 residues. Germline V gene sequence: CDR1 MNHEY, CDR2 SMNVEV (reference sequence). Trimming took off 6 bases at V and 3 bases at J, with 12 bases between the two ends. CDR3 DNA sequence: TGTGCCAGCAGACCCGCGGGGCTCTACGAGCAGTACTTC. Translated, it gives CASRPAGLYEQYF.

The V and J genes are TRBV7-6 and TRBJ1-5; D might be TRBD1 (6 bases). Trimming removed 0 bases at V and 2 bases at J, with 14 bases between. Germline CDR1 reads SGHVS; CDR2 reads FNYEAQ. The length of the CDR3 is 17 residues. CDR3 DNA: TGTGCCAGCAGCTTAGCGGGGCGGGGGCTAGGCAATCAGCCCCAGCATTTT. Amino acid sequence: CASSLAGRGLGNQPQHF.

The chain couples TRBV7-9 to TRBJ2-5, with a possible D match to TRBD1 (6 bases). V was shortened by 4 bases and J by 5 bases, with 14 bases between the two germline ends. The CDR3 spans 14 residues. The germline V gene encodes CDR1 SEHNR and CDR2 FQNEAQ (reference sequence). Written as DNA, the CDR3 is TGTGCCAGCAGCTATTGGGGGCTTGAGGAGACCCAGTACTTC. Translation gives CASSYWGLEETQYF.

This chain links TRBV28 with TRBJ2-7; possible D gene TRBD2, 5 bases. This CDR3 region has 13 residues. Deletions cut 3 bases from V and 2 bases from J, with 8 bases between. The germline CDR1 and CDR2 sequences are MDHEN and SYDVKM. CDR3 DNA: TGTGCCAGCAGTTTCAGCGGAGCCTACGAGCAGTACTTC. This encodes CASSFSGAYEQYF.

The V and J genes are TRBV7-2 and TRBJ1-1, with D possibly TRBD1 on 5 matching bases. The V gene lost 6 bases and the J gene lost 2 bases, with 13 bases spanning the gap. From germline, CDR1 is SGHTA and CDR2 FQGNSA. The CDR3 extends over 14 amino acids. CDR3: CASRTAGGNTEAFF. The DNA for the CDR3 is TGTGCCAGCAGGACGGCGGGGGGAAACACTGAAGCTTTCTTT.

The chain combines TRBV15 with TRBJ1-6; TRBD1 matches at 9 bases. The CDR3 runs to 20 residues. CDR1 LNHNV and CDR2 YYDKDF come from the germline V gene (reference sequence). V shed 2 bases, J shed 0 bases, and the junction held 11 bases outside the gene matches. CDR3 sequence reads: CATSRPTGTGLSSYNSPLHF. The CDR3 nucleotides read TGTGCCACCAGCAGACCAACCGGGACAGGGCTTAGCTCCTATAATTCACCCCTCCACTTT. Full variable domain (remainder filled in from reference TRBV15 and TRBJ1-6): DAMVIQNPRYQVTQFGKPVTLSCSQTLNHNVMYWYQQKSSQAPKLLFHYYDKDFNNEADTPDNFQSRRPNTSFCFLDIRSPGLGDTAMYLCATSRPTGTGLSSYNSPLHFGNGTRLTVT.

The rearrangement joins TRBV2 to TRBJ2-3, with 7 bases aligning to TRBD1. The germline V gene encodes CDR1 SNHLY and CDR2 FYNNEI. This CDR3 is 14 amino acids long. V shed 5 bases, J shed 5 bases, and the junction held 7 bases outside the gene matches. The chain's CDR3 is CASSLGGVGDTQYF. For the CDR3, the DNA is TGTGCCAGCAGTTTAGGGGGCGTTGGAGATACGCAGTATTTT.

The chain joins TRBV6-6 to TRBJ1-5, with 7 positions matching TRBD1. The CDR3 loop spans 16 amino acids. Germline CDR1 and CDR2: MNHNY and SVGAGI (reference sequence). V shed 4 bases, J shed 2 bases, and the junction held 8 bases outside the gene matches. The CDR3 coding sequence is TGTGCCAGCAGTTTCGGAATGACAGGGCGCAATCAGCCCCAGCATTTT. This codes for CASSFGMTGRNQPQHF.

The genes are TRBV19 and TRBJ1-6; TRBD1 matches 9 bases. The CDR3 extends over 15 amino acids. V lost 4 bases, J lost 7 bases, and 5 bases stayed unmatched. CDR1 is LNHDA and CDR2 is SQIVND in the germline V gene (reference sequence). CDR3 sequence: CASSTVTGGNSPLHF. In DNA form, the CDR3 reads TGTGCCAGTAGTACGGTGACAGGGGGGAATTCACCCCTCCACTTT.

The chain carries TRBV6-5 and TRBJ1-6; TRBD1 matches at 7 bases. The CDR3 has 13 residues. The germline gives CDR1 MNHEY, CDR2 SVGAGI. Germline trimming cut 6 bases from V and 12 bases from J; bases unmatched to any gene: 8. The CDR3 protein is CASRAEQGRPLHF. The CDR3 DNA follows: TGTGCCAGCAGGGCAGAACAGGGGAGACCCCTCCACTTT.

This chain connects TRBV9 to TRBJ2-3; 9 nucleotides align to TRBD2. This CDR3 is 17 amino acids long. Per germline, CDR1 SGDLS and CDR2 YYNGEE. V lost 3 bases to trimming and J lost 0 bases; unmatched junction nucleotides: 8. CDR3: CASSAGLSGGSTDTQYF. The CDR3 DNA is TGTGCCAGCAGCGCCGGACTTAGCGGGGGTAGCACAGATACGCAGTATTTT. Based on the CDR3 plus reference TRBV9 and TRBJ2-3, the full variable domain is DSGVTQTPKHLITATGQRVTLRCSPRSGDLSVYWYQQSLDQGLQFLIQYYNGEERAKGNILERFSAQQFPDLHSELNLSSLELGDSALYFCASSAGLSGGSTDTQYFGPGTRLTVL.

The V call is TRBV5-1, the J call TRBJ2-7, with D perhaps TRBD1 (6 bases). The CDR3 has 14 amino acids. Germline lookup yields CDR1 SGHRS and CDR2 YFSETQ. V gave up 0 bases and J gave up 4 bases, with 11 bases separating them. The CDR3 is CASSLEDREYEQYF. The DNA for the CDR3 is TGCGCCAGCAGCTTGGAGGACAGAGAATACGAGCAGTACTTC.